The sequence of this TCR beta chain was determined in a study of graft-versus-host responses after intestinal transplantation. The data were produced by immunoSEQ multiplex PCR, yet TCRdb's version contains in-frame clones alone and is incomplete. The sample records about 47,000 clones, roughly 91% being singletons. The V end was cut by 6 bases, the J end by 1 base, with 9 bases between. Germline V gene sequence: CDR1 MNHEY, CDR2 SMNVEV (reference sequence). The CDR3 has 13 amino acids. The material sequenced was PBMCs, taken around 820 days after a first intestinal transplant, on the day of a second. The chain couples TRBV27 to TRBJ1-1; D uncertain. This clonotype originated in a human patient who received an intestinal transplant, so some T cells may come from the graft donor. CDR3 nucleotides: TGTGCCAGCAGGACGACGACGAACACTGAAGCTTTCTTT. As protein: CASRTTTNTEAFF.